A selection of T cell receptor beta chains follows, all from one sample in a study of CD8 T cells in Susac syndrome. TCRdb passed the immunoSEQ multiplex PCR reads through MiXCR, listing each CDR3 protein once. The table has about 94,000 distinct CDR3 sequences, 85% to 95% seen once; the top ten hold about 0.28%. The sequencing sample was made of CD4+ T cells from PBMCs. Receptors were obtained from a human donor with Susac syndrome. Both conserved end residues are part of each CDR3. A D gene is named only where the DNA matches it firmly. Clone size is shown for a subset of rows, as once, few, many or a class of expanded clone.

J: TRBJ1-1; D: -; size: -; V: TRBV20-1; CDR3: CSASYRPGNGEAFF; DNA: TGCAGTGCTAGTTATAGGCCGGGGAATGGTGAAGCTTTCTTT
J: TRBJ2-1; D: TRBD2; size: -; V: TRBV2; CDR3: CASSLAGGYEQFF; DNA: TGTGCCAGTTCACTAGCGGGGGGATATGAGCAGTTCTTC
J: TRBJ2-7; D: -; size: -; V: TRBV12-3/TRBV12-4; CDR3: CASQGGGAPAEQYF; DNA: TGTGCCAGTCAAGGCGGAGGGGCCCCAGCAGAGCAGTACTTC
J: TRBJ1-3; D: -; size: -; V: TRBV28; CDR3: CASSLTGPGNTIYF; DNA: TGTGCCAGCAGTTTGACCGGGCCGGGAAACACCATATATTTT
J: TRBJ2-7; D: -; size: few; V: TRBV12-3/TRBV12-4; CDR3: CASSLRSSYEQYF; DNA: TGTGCCAGCAGTTTAAGGAGCTCCTACGAGCAGTACTTC
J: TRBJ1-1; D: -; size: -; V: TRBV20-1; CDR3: CSARGGGKNTEAFF; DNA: TGCAGTGCTCGGGGCGGAGGGAAGAACACTGAAGCTTTCTTT
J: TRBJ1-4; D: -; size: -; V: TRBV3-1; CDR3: CASSQRDWTDEKLFF; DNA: TGTGCCAGCAGCCAGAGAGATTGGACGGATGAAAAACTGTTTTTT
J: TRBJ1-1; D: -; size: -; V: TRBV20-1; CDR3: CSVKGANTEAFF; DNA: TGCAGTGTTAAGGGAGCGAACACTGAAGCTTTCTTT
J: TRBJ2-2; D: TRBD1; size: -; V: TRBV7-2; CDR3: CASSWDRANTGELFF; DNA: TGTGCCAGCAGCTGGGACAGGGCGAACACCGGGGAGCTGTTTTTT
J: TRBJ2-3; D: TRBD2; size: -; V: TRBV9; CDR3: CASRKAGGSTDTQYF; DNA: TGTGCCAGCAGAAAAGCGGGGGGGAGCACAGATACGCAGTATTTT
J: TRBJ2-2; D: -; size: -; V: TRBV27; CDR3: CASSLFPGELFF; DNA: TGTGCCAGCAGTTTATTCCCCGGGGAGCTGTTTTTT
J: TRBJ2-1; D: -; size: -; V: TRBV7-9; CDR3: CASSPPQGRRSSYNEQFF; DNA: TGTGCCAGCAGCCCCCCCCAAGGACGGCGAAGCTCCTACAATGAGCAGTTCTTC